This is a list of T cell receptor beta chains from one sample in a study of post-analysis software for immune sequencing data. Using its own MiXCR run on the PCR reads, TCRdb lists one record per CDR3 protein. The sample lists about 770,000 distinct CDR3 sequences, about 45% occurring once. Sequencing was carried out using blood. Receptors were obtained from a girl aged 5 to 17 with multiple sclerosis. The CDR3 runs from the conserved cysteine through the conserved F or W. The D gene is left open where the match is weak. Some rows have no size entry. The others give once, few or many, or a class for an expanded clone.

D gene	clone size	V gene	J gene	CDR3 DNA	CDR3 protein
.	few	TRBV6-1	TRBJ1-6	TGTGCCAGCAGTGAATTCACTAATTCACCCCTCCACTTT	CASSEFTNSPLHF
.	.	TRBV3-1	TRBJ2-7	TGTGCCAGCAGCCAAGGTAGCGTGCTGAACGAGCAGTACTTC	CASSQGSVLNEQYF
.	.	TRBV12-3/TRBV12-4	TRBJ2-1	TGTGCCAGCACCTATAGCGGAGCCTACAATGAGCAGTTCTTC	CASTYSGAYNEQFF
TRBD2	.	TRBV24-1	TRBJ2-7	TGTGCCACCAGTGATATGCCTAGCGGGAGCGGACGGGAGCAGTACTTC	CATSDMPSGSGREQYF
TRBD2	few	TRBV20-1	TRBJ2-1	TGCAGTGCTAGAACCGGGACTAGCGCCCTTGAGCAGTTCTTC	CSARTGTSALEQFF
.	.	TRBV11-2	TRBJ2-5	TGTGCCAGCACCCCTAGGGGGGGACCCATCGAGGAGACCCAGTACTTC	CASTPRGGPIEETQYF
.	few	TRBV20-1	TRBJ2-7	TGCAGTGCTAGAGAAGGGGGTTCCTACGAGCAGTACTTC	CSAREGGSYEQYF
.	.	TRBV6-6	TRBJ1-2	TGTGCCAGCAGTTTAAACATCAACTATGGCTACACCTTC	CASSLNINYGYTF
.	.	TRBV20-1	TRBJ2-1	TGCAGTGCTAGGGAGACTATCGGTTACAATGAGCAGTTCTTC	CSARETIGYNEQFF
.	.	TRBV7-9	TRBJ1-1	TGTGCCAGCAGCCAGGGGTGGGCTGAAGCTTTCTTT	CASSQGWAEAFF
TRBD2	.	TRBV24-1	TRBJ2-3	TGTGCCACCAGTGATGTGCAACTAGCGGAAGCCACAGATACGCAGTATTTT	CATSDVQLAEATDTQYF
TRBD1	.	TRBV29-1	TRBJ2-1	TGCAGCGTTCTAGGACAGGAAACAGACAATGAGCAGTTCTTC	CSVLGQETDNEQFF
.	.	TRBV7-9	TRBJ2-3	TGTGCCAGCAGCCCAGGACGTGGGAGGATCCTAGATACGCAGTATTTT	CASSPGRGRILDTQYF
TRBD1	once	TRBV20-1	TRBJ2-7	TGCAGTGCTAGGGACGGGACAGGCGCATTCTACGAGCAGTACTTC	CSARDGTGAFYEQYF
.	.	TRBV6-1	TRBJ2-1	TGTGCCAGTGACGCGGGACAGACGTACAATGAGCAGTTCTTC	CASDAGQTYNEQFF
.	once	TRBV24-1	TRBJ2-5	TGTGCCACCAGTGTTTCAGGGCAAGAGACCCAGTACTTC	CATSVSGQETQYF
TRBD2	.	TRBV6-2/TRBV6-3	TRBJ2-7	TGTGCCAGCAGGGGCAGCGCTAGCGGGAGCTACGAGCAGTACTTC	CASRGSASGSYEQYF
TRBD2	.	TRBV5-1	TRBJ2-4	TGCGCCAGCAGCCCCGGACTAGCGGGGGGGCTCGGGACCAAAAACATTCAGTACTTC	CASSPGLAGGLGTKNIQYF
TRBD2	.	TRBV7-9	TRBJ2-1	TGTGCCAGCAGCCGGACTAGCGGGAGGTCGAGTGAGCAGTTCTTC	CASSRTSGRSSEQFF
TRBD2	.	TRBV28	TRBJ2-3	TGTGCCAGCAGCCGACCCCGGGGACTAGCGGGAGGCACAGATACGCAGTATTTT	CASSRPRGLAGGTDTQYF
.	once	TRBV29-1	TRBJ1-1	TGCAGCGTTGGACACGAACCCTCCGAAGCTTTCTTT	CSVGHEPSEAFF
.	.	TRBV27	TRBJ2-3	TGTGCCAGCAGTTCAGGGGACAACACAGATACGCAGTATTTT	CASSSGDNTDTQYF
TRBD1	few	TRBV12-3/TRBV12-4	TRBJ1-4	TGTGCCAGCACTTTCACAGGGGGCTGGGAAAAACTGTTTTTT	CASTFTGGWEKLFF
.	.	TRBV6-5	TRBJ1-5	TGTGCCAGCAGTTTTCGGGACAGCAATCAGCCCCAGCATTTT	CASSFRDSNQPQHF
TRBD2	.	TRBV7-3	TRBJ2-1	TGTGCCAGCAGCTTACGGACTAGCGACTACAATGAGCAGTTCTTC	CASSLRTSDYNEQFF
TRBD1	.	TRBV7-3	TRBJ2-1	TGTGCCAGCAGCTTAGTTGGGACAGGTTCCCATGAGCAGTTCTTC	CASSLVGTGSHEQFF
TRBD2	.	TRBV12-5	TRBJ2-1	TGTGCTAGTGGTAAGGGACTACCCCTATACAATGAGCAGTTCTTC	CASGKGLPLYNEQFF
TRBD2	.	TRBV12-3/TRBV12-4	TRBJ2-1	TGTGCCAGCAGGCGGGAGTCAGGCTATGAGCAGTTCTTC	CASRRESGYEQFF
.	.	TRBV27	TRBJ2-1	TGTGCCAGCAGTTGGTTTGGGCGGGAGCAGTTCTTC	CASSWFGREQFF
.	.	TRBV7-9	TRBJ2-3	TGTGCCAGCATTTTTCGGGAAGTTACAGATACGCAGTATTTT	CASIFREVTDTQYF
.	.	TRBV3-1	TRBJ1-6	TGTGCCAGCAGCCCCCCCGGGCGATCACCCCTCCACTTT	CASSPPGRSPLHF
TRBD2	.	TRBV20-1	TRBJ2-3	TGCAGTGCTAGAGCCTATAGCGGGAGCACAGATACGCAGTATTTT	CSARAYSGSTDTQYF
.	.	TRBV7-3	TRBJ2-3	TGTGCCAGCAGCTGGACGAGTGGGGGGGGCCCAGATACGCAGTATTTT	CASSWTSGGGPDTQYF
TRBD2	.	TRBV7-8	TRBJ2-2	TGTGCCAGCAGATTAGCGGGAGTTACCGGGGAGCTGTTTTTT	CASRLAGVTGELFF
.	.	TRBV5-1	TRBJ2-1	TGCGCCAGCAGCTTGCTCTCTAGGGGGTACAATGAGCAGTTCTTC	CASSLLSRGYNEQFF
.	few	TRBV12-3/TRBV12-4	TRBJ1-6	TGTGCCAGCAGTTTCAGTAATTCACCCCTCCACTTT	CASSFSNSPLHF
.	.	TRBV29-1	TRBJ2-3	TGCAGCGCCCTTGGGGCAGGGCGGGGAAGGGCAGATACGCAGTATTTT	CSALGAGRGRADTQYF
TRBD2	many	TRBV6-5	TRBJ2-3	TGTGCCAGCACCAGCGGGATCACAGATACGCAGTATTTT	CASTSGITDTQYF
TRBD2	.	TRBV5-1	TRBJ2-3	TGCGCCAGCAGCTGGGTTGCGGGAGCAGATACGCAGTATTTT	CASSWVAGADTQYF
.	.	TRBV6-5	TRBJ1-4	TGTGCCAGCCGCGGAGGGTCGGGGAATGAAAAACTGTTTTTT	CASRGGSGNEKLFF
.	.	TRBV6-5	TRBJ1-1	TGTGCCAGCAGTTACTCCGGGTCCGCCACTGAAGCTTTCTTT	CASSYSGSATEAFF
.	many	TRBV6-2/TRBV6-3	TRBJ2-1	TGTGCCAGCAGAATACAGGGAAACAATGAGCAGTTCTTC	CASRIQGNNEQFF
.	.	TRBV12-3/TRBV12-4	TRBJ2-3	TGTGCCAGCAGTCGCTCGCGGACCAGCACAGATACGCAGTATTTT	CASSRSRTSTDTQYF